This TCR beta chain was documented in a study of T-cell memory formation after mild COVID-19. Between the trimmed V and J ends, which lost 5 bases and 2 bases, there was a span of 11 bases. The CDR3 contains 14 residues. Germline loops: CDR1 LNHDA, CDR2 SQIVND (reference sequence). This clonotype was counted many times. Its antigen is still unknown. The study's findings and limits: Mainly in CM and EM were contracting CD4+ clones; CD8+ were in EMRA. Prior to infection, memory already included some responding clones, suggesting cross-reactive memory joined.

TCRdb ran MiXCR on the 5' RACE reads and lists one entry per CDR3 protein. The table shows 350,000 to 450,000 distinct CDR3 sequences, with around 20% occurring only once. The TCR originated in an adult woman who had mild COVID-19 (a few samples of this study predate the infection). Cell type and time point are not known. Sequences were obtained from PBMCs or a T cell subset sorted from them (not recorded which). J is TRBJ2-3 and V is TRBV19; the D gene is possibly TRBD1 (6 bases). CDR3 in amino acids: CASSPRTATDTQYF. In DNA, the CDR3 is TGTGCCAGTAGTCCAAGGACAGCCACAGATACGCAGTATTTT. Variable domain in full (rest from reference TRBV19 and TRBJ2-3): DGGITQSPKYLFRKEGQNVTLSCEQNLNHDAMYWYRQDPGQGLRLIYYSQIVNDFQKGDIAEGYSVSREKKESFPLTVTSAQKNPTAFYLCASSPRTATDTQYFGPGTRLTVL.